This record concerns one T cell receptor beta chain sequence. The antigen remains unidentified. Method: immunoSEQ multiplex PCR; TCRdb's copy keeps in-frame clones and lacks some. This table has around 230,000 clones, approximately 84% appearing once. These data are taken from a study of cytomegalovirus exposure and HLA in healthy donors. General study points: Through in vitro validation, a few CMV-associated chains were shown to be specific for CMV antigens. Rarity marked most TCR sequences, yet some public TCRs occurred in many donors.

The CDR3 totals 14 residues. V lost 1 base to trimming and J lost 2 bases, with 8 bases between them. CDR1 is SGDLS, CDR2 YYNGEE, per germline. This chain joins TRBV9 and TRBJ2-3; unclear D gene. This receptor was identified in a woman aged 25 to 39 in good health and CMV-seropositive. The sample consisted of PBMCs. CDR3 sequence (DNA): TGTGCCAGCAGCGTAATGCCGGTCACAGATACGCAGTATTTT. It translates to CASSVMPVTDTQYF.